This T cell receptor (beta chain) was documented in a study of cytomegalovirus exposure and HLA in healthy donors. Study information: A prior analysis found 95 million to 140 million unique TCR beta sequences from around 200 million T cells. An early release of data contained approximately 80 million unique TCRs, which came from HLA-typed donors. Overall study results and limits: Solely CMV serostatus was available to characterize immune exposure.

Primers: 60 Vbeta forward and 13 Jbeta reverse. Authors' analysis steps: In a later analysis, the count reached tens of millions of unique TCR beta chains, with 10 million to 14 million shared. Some clones are missing from TCRdb's copy, which holds only in-frame ones; the method was immunoSEQ multiplex PCR. The V and J calls and clone size come from that table; D and trimming were worked out from the DNA. The sample has approximately 170,000 clones, 77% seen once. Trimming pared 0 bases from V and 1 base from J, leaving 13 bases between. The CDR3 spans 16 residues. Germline CDR1 GTSNPN, CDR2 SVGIG (reference sequence). On this clone itself: No antigen is known for it.

The V gene is TRBV30, the J gene TRBJ1-5; D is possibly TRBD1 (6 bases). Sequenced material: PBMCs. The TCR was taken from a female donor in good health and CMV-seronegative. The CDR3 DNA follows: TGTGCCTGGAGTGTAAATTCCGACAGGAGCAATCAGCCCCAGCATTTT. Translation gives CAWSVNSDRSNQPQHF. Full variable domain (rest looked up from reference TRBV30 and TRBJ1-5): SQTIHQWPATLVQPVGSPLSLECTVEGTSNPNLYWYRQAAGRGLQLLFYSVGIGQISSEVPQNLSASRPQDRQFILSSKKLLLSDSGFYLCAWSVNSDRSNQPQHFGDGTRLSIL.